The source of this TCR beta chain is a study of blood T cell repertoires in COVID-19. About the research overall: Samples came from the United States, Italy and Spain, spanning acute and convalescent COVID-19. T cells, B-cell-depleted T cells, or PBMCs provided the cDNA or gDNA that served as material.

Original processing notes: By means of reference gene primer amplification, nucleated cell counts were estimated. TCRdb's copy holds only in-frame clones and misses some; the assay was immunoSEQ multiplex PCR. V, J and clone size are those of that table, while D and trimming were read from the DNA. The table has under 150,000 clones, roughly 84% seen once. The sample was peripheral blood. This receptor was taken from a human donor in a cohort sampled during active COVID-19.

The DNA for the CDR3 is TGTGCCAGCAGCAGGGGACAGGGGGCCTACGAGCAGTACTTC. As protein: CASSRGQGAYEQYF. The genes are TRBV5-6 and TRBJ2-7; 11 bases align to TRBD1. V was clipped by 4 bases and J by 2 bases; unmatched bases: 2. Germline V gene lookup returns CDR1 SGHDT and CDR2 YYEEEE. The CDR3 consists of 14 residues.